This passage covers 18 T cell receptor beta chains from one sample sequenced in a study of PD-1 blockade in classical Hodgkin lymphoma. The data were produced by immunoSEQ multiplex PCR, yet TCRdb's version contains in-frame clones alone and is incomplete. The sample yields roughly 40,000 clones, around four fifths seen once. Time point in this sample: cycle 4 day 1 (C4D1), after 5 to 7 weeks of nivolumab. Relapse after autologous stem cell transplantation occurred in every patient, and brentuximab vedotin exposure varied. Sequences were derived from peripheral blood mononuclear cells (PBMCs), sampled before the fourth cycle of nivolumab. These receptors were collected from a human donor with classical Hodgkin lymphoma.

The V and J genes are TRBV6-6 and TRBJ2-7; D call uncertain. This CDR3 region has 12 residues. The ends were cut back, 4 bases at V and 2 bases at J, with 6 bases in the middle. CDR1 is MNHNY and CDR2 is SVGAGI in the germline V gene (reference sequence). CDR3 in amino acids: CASSSSTYEQYF. Here the CDR3 DNA reads TGTGCCAGCAGTTCTTCCACCTACGAGCAGTACTTC.

The genes are TRBV15 and TRBJ2-5, with 7 bases fitting TRBD1. This CDR3 has 17 residues. V lost 0 bases, J lost 2 bases, and 9 bases stayed unmatched. Per the germline V gene, CDR1 is LNHNV and CDR2 is YYDKDF (reference sequence). The CDR3, as DNA: TGTGCCACCAGCAGAGATAGGGGGACAGAAAGGCAAGAGACCCAGTACTTC. This encodes CATSRDRGTERQETQYF.

A single count supports this clone. V usage is TRBV28 and J usage is TRBJ2-3; 7 bases are shared with TRBD1. The germline CDR1 and CDR2 sequences are MDHEN and SYDVKM. The V and J ends lost 7 bases and 6 bases, in that order; junction bases with no gene match: 10. The CDR3 runs 14 residues. CDR3 sequence (DNA): TGTGCCAGCAATTCCGGGACAGATGGTGATACGCAGTATTTT. Amino acid sequence: CASNSGTDGDTQYF.

The CDR3 nucleotides are TGTGCCAGTAGTTCCCTAATCGCGGGACAAGAGACCCAGTACTTC. This sequence encodes CASSSLIAGQETQYF. The chain couples TRBV19 to TRBJ2-5; TRBD2 might be the D (6 bases). The CDR3 consists of 15 residues. Germline-derived CDR1 and CDR2 are LNHDA and SQIVND (reference sequence). V lost 5 bases and J 2 bases, leaving 15 bases between the germline ends.

This chain uses TRBV19 with TRBJ1-3; 7 bases are shared with TRBD1. The V gene end was trimmed by 5 bases and the J gene end by 4 bases; junction bases not matched to a gene: 8. The CDR3 spans 15 residues. Per the germline V gene, CDR1 is LNHDA and CDR2 is SQIVND (reference sequence). The CDR3 DNA follows: TGTGCCAGTAGTCTCCCCGGGACAGCAGGAAACACCATATATTTT. Encoded protein: CASSLPGTAGNTIYF.

V and J are TRBV18 and TRBJ1-3, with D perhaps TRBD1 (6 bases). The CDR3 covers 16 residues. Trimming removed 3 bases from V and 0 bases from J, with 12 bases in between. Germline CDR1 and CDR2: KGHSH and LQKENI. The CDR3 region is CASSPATGPSGNTIYF. In DNA, the CDR3 is TGTGCCAGCTCACCCGCCACAGGGCCCTCTGGAAACACCATATATTTT.

This clone was observed a single time. V usage is TRBV19 and J usage is TRBJ1-2, with D tentatively TRBD1 (5 bases). CDR1 LNHDA and CDR2 SQIVND come from the germline V gene (reference sequence). V was clipped by 6 bases and J by 8 bases, with 22 bases between them. The CDR3 sequence is 15 residues long. CDR3 residues: CASRPSGTGSRGYTF. DNA for the CDR3: TGTGCCAGTAGACCTTCCGGGACGGGCTCCCGCGGCTACACCTTC.

This clone was seen only a few times. The V call is TRBV5-4, the J call TRBJ1-2, with 8 bases matching TRBD1. The germline V gene encodes CDR1 SGHNT and CDR2 YYREEE (reference sequence). V dropped 4 bases and J dropped 4; count of bases not matched to a gene: 15. This CDR3 has 17 residues. This CDR3 is CASSRQTPGQELYGYTF. The CDR3 nucleotides are TGTGCCAGCAGCCGACAGACTCCGGGACAGGAGCTCTATGGCTACACCTTC.

The rearrangement uses TRBV13 and TRBJ2-1; no clear D gene. This CDR3 has 14 amino acids. The V gene lost 3 bases and the J gene lost 4 bases, with 10 bases spanning the gap. Per the germline V gene, CDR1 is PRHDT and CDR2 is FYEKMQ (reference sequence). CDR3 coding DNA: TGTGCCAGCAGCTTTCGTGGCTTTTACAATGAGCAGTTCTTC. It codes for CASSFRGFYNEQFF.

The chain carries TRBV19 and TRBJ2-1; D gene unclear. V was shortened by 3 bases and J by 0 bases, with 9 bases between the two germline ends. Germline CDR1 reads LNHDA; CDR2 reads SQIVND (reference sequence). The CDR3 totals 15 residues. CDR3 in amino acids: CASSMPLLSYNEQFF. In DNA form, the CDR3 reads TGTGCCAGTAGTATGCCGCTCCTCTCCTACAATGAGCAGTTCTTC.

This rearrangement joins TRBV9 to TRBJ2-7; unclear D gene. Germline V lookup: CDR1 SGDLS, CDR2 YYNGEE. This CDR3 contains 14 residues. The V gene lost 0 bases and the J gene lost 0 bases, with 7 bases spanning the gap. CDR3 in amino acids: CASSVDPNSYEQYF. CDR3 in DNA: TGTGCCAGCAGCGTAGATCCTAACTCCTACGAGCAGTACTTC.

The V call is TRBV5-1, the J call TRBJ2-1; D possibly corresponds to TRBD1 (5 bases). The CDR3 is 15 amino acids. V lost 0 bases and J lost 7, with 14 bases in between. The germline V gene has CDR1 SGHRS and CDR2 YFSETQ. The CDR3 protein is CASSLELQGGNEQFF. The CDR3 DNA reads as TGCGCCAGCAGCTTGGAACTGCAGGGTGGGAATGAGCAGTTCTTC.

This clone was found once. The chain links TRBV28 to TRBJ1-4; perhaps TRBD1 as D (6 bases). Trimming stripped 7 bases from V and 7 bases from J, with 16 bases between. The CDR3 is made up of 14 amino acids. Per the germline V gene, CDR1 is MDHEN and CDR2 is SYDVKM. The CDR3 loop is CASTKGGTSEKLFF. CDR3 DNA sequence: TGTGCCAGCACCAAGGGGGGTACGAGTGAAAAACTGTTTTTT.

The chain is built from TRBV4-3 and TRBJ1-3; D gene unclear. V was pared by 0 bases and J by 4 bases, with 10 bases between. The germline V gene has CDR1 LGHNA and CDR2 YSLEER. The CDR3 length is 15 residues. CDR3 in amino acids: CASSQDWSPGNTIYF. CDR3 in DNA: TGCGCCAGCAGCCAAGATTGGAGTCCCGGAAACACCATATATTTT.

This chain uses TRBV28 with TRBJ1-2, with D unclear. Trimming removed 3 bases from V and 2 bases from J, with 7 bases in between. Germline V gene sequence: CDR1 MDHEN, CDR2 SYDVKM. The CDR3 contains 13 residues. CDR3 DNA: TGTGCCAGCAGTTTGGCGGGGAACTATGGCTACACCTTC. It translates to CASSLAGNYGYTF.

The rearrangement uses TRBV30 and TRBJ1-1; D is unresolved. The CDR3 extends over 12 amino acids. Germline CDR1 GTSNPN, CDR2 SVGIG (reference sequence). With 4 bases removed from V and 2 bases from J, the gap between germline ends came to 8 bases. CDR3 coding DNA: TGTGCCTGGACCGGACCCAACACTGAAGCTTTCTTT. This codes for CAWTGPNTEAFF.

The chain uses TRBV5-1 and TRBJ2-3; 7 bases map to TRBD2. The germline V gene has CDR1 SGHRS and CDR2 YFSETQ. V dropped 0 bases and J dropped 0; count of bases not matched to a gene: 1. The CDR3 totals 15 residues. The DNA of the CDR3 is TGCGCCAGCAGCTTGGTCGGGGGGAGCACAGATACGCAGTATTTT. Its protein is CASSLVGGSTDTQYF.

The chain is built from TRBV7-9 and TRBJ2-5, with 12 bases fitting TRBD2. The CDR3 is 15 residues long. Germline-derived CDR1 and CDR2 are SEHNR and FQNEAQ (reference sequence). Germline trimming cut 5 bases from V and 4 bases from J; bases unmatched to any gene: 5. CDR3 residues: CASSRTSGVRETQYF. CDR3 DNA: TGTGCCAGCAGCAGGACTAGCGGGGTTCGAGAGACCCAGTACTTC. The complete variable domain, with remaining parts taken from reference TRBV7-9 and TRBJ2-5, reads DTGVSQNPRHKITKRGQNVTFRCDPISEHNRLYWYRQTLGQGPEFLTYFQNEAQLEKSRLLSDRFSAERPKGSFSTLEIQRTEQGDSAMYLCASSRTSGVRETQYFGPGTRLLVL.